The TCR beta chain described here comes from a study of metastatic and nonmetastatic thyroid tumors. Overall study: The comparison covered peripheral blood and tumor or nodule tissue in malignant and benign thyroid patients.

TCRdb re-called the PCR reads with MiXCR. The table shows about 92,000 clones, with 15% occurring only once. This CDR3 has 16 amino acids. V dropped 6 bases and J dropped 0; count of bases not matched to a gene: 6. CDR1 LNHDA and CDR2 SQIVND come from the germline V gene (reference sequence). Ahead of thyroid surgery, no patient had received treatment of any kind. This clone was observed many times. The sequence was obtained from a female donor with papillary thyroid cancer or a benign thyroid nodule (not recorded which). Some clones in this sample may be carry-over from other donors' samples. The chain links TRBV19 to TRBJ2-2; TRBD2 agrees at 8 bases. Sequenced input: blood. The CDR3 protein is CASSYSGGANTGELFF. The CDR3 coding sequence is TGTGCCAGTAGCTACTCCGGGGGGGCGAACACCGGGGAGCTGTTTTTT.